The 22 T cell receptor beta chains presented below share a single source sample, sequenced in a study of CD8+ T cells in alopecia areata. Sequencing templates came from extracted RNA that was reverse transcribed into cDNA. Sequencing used immunoSEQ multiplex PCR; TCRdb keeps in-frame clones, though not all of them. Found here are over 85,000 clones, 41% of them singletons; the top ten hold 1% to 1.5%. Sequencing was performed on CD4+ T cells sorted from blood. Source of these receptors: a human donor with alopecia areata.

This clone was observed a handful of times. The chain has TRBV19 and TRBJ1-4; possible D gene TRBD1, 5 bases. CDR1 and CDR2 (germline): LNHDA, SQIVND (reference sequence). The CDR3 extends over 14 amino acids. V was shortened by 6 bases and J by 5 bases, with 13 bases between the two germline ends. The CDR3 is CASRPGLLNEKLFF. The CDR3 bases are TGTGCCAGTAGACCGGGACTGCTAAATGAAAAACTGTTTTTT.

The chain employs TRBV7-2 and TRBJ2-5; D remains ambiguous. V was shortened by 8 bases and J by 0 bases, with 7 bases between the two germline ends. The V gene's germline CDR1 is SGHTA and CDR2 FQGNSA. The CDR3 sequence is 12 residues long. The DNA of the CDR3 is TGTGCCAGCTCGAGGTACCAAGAGACCCAGTACTTC. Its translation is CASSRYQETQYF.

V is TRBV5-1 and J is TRBJ2-1; unclear D gene. Germline CDR1 reads SGHRS; CDR2 reads YFSETQ. Trimming removed 7 bases from V and 0 bases from J, with 14 bases in between. The CDR3 spans 15 residues. The CDR3 region is CASSETPSSYNEQFF. The CDR3 coding sequence is TGCGCCAGCTCCGAGACGCCGAGCTCCTACAATGAGCAGTTCTTC.

This clone has a handful of counts. The chain joins TRBV27 to TRBJ1-6; 9 bases agree with TRBD1. The germline V gene has CDR1 MNHEY and CDR2 SMNVEV (reference sequence). Unmatched junction bases numbered 10, after V lost 6 bases and J lost 7 bases. The CDR3 extends over 16 amino acids. The CDR3, as DNA: TGTGCCAGCAGCCGTAACCCGGGACAGGGAAATTCACCCCTCCACTTT. This sequence encodes CASSRNPGQGNSPLHF.

The chain links TRBV7-8 to TRBJ2-3; 12 nucleotides line up with TRBD2. Looked up from germline, CDR1 is SGHVS and CDR2 is FQNEAQ. The CDR3 totals 16 residues. V shed 5 bases and J 1 base; nucleotides not matched to a gene: 4. The CDR3 region is CASSTRLAGGTDTQYF. For the CDR3, the DNA is TGTGCCAGCAGCACCCGACTAGCGGGGGGCACAGATACGCAGTATTTT.

This clone was recorded a few times. This chain uses TRBV7-8 with TRBJ2-2, with 7 positions matching TRBD1. The CDR3 extends over 15 amino acids. V lost 4 bases, J lost 1 base, and 3 bases stayed unmatched. From germline, CDR1 is SGHVS and CDR2 FQNEAQ. CDR3: CASSSRTGNTGELFF. The CDR3 DNA reads TGTGCCAGCAGCTCCCGGACAGGGAACACCGGGGAGCTGTTTTTT.

V and J are TRBV25-1 and TRBJ2-7; a weak D match, TRBD1 (5 bases). The CDR3 contains 15 residues. The V and J ends lost 6 bases and 1 base respectively, with 16 bases between them. Germline CDR1 and CDR2: MGHDK and SYGVNS. Here the CDR3 reads CASRGWQGRSYEQYF. CDR3 in DNA: TGTGCCAGCAGGGGCTGGCAGGGCCGATCCTACGAGCAGTACTTC.

The chain carries TRBV29-1 and TRBJ1-2; 9 nucleotides match TRBD1. This CDR3 spans 13 amino acids. Unmatched junction bases numbered 5, after V lost 3 bases and J lost 6 bases. The germline gives CDR1 SQVTM, CDR2 ANQGSEA. The CDR3 loop is CSVDPGQGNGYTF. The CDR3 coding sequence is TGCAGCGTTGATCCGGGACAGGGTAATGGCTACACCTTC. Using reference TRBV29-1 and TRBJ1-2 for the parts outside the CDR3, the full variable domain is SAVISQKPSRDICQRGTSLTIQCQVDSQVTMMFWYRQQPGQSLTLIATANQGSEATYESGFVIDKFPISRPNLTFSTLTVSNMSPEDSSIYLCSVDPGQGNGYTFGSGTRLTVV.

The rearrangement joins TRBV11-3 to TRBJ2-3, with 10 bases that match TRBD2. V gave up 0 bases and J gave up 1 base; unmatched junction bases: 4. This CDR3 spans 17 amino acids. CDR1 is SGHNT and CDR2 is YENEEA in the germline V gene. The CDR3 loop reads CASSLEGLAGGTDTQYF. CDR3 sequence (DNA): TGTGCCAGCAGCTTAGAAGGGCTAGCGGGAGGCACAGATACGCAGTATTTT.

This clone has only a few counts. The CDR3 nucleotides read TGCAGCGTTGAGGAACTAGCGGGACAAGAGACCCAGTACTTC. Translating gives CSVEELAGQETQYF. The V and J genes are TRBV29-1 and TRBJ2-5; 10 bases agree with TRBD2. Germline CDR1 SQVTM, CDR2 ANQGSEA. The CDR3 consists of 14 residues. V shed 3 bases and J 2 bases; nucleotides not matched to a gene: 3.

V is TRBV10-3 and J is TRBJ1-1, with a possible D match to TRBD1 (6 bases). CDR1 and CDR2 (germline): ENHRY, SYGVKD. The CDR3 has 12 residues. V lost 11 bases and J lost 1, with 11 bases in between. This CDR3 reads CASGHQNTEAFF. The CDR3 DNA reads as TGTGCCTCGGGACATCAGAACACTGAAGCTTTCTTT.

The genes are TRBV29-1 and TRBJ2-3; tentative D call: TRBD2 (7 bases). Trimming stripped 0 bases from V and 2 bases from J, with 15 bases between. The V gene's germline CDR1 is SQVTM and CDR2 ANQGSEA. This CDR3 has 16 residues. The CDR3 reads CSVEDRGAKTTDTQYF. In DNA form, the CDR3 reads TGCAGCGTTGAAGATCGGGGGGCTAAAACCACAGATACGCAGTATTTT.

This sequence joins TRBV30 and TRBJ2-6; 8 bases fit TRBD1. The CDR3 extends over 17 amino acids. Germline assignment: CDR1 GTSNPN and CDR2 SVGIG (reference sequence). V gave up 3 bases and J gave up 0 bases; unmatched junction bases: 7. The CDR3 nucleotides read TGTGCCTGGAGCCGCGGACAGGGAAACTCTGGGGCCAACGTCCTGACTTTC. Translating gives CAWSRGQGNSGANVLTF.

This clone was detected only a few times. V usage is TRBV28 and J usage is TRBJ1-2, with D possibly TRBD1 on 5 matching bases. Trimming shortened V by 5 bases and J by 4 bases, and 11 bases separated the two germline ends. Germline V gene lookup returns CDR1 MDHEN and CDR2 SYDVKM. This CDR3 comprises 13 residues. This CDR3 is CASSRGAGYGYTF. CDR3 DNA: TGTGCCAGCAGTCGGGGCGCAGGCTATGGCTACACCTTC.

The V and J genes are TRBV4-1 and TRBJ2-7; D is unresolved. Germline V gene sequence: CDR1 MGHRA, CDR2 YSYEKL. The CDR3 covers 15 residues. V was trimmed by 4 bases and J by 1 base, leaving 14 bases between them. CDR3 nucleotide sequence: TGCGCCAGCAGCCCTTCGGCCCTAAGGTCCTACGAGCAGTACTTC. Translation: CASSPSALRSYEQYF.

CDR3 loop: CASSLVRRGWNEQFF. In nucleotides, the CDR3 is TGTGCCAGCAGTTTAGTCAGAAGAGGTTGGAATGAGCAGTTCTTC. V usage is TRBV28 and J usage is TRBJ2-1; D uncertain. The germline CDR1 and CDR2 sequences are MDHEN and SYDVKM. This CDR3 contains 15 residues. The V end lost 2 bases, the J end lost 7 bases, and 15 bases lay between the germline ends. Based on the CDR3 plus reference TRBV28 and TRBJ2-1, the full variable domain is DVKVTQSSRYLVKRTGEKVFLECVQDMDHENMFWYRQDPGLGLRLIYFSYDVKMKEKGDIPEGYSVSREKKERFSLILESASTNQTSMYLCASSLVRRGWNEQFFGPGTRLTVL.

CDR3 amino acids: CASSLGLTSGRTDTQYF. The CDR3 region has the DNA TGCGCCAGCAGCTTGGGGCTAACTAGCGGGAGAACTGATACGCAGTATTTT. This chain uses TRBV5-1 with TRBJ2-3; TRBD2 matches 11 bases. The germline CDR1 and CDR2 sequences are SGHRS and YFSETQ. The CDR3 length is 17 residues. With V trimmed by 0 bases and J by 6 bases, 9 bases remained unmatched.

The chain has TRBV25-1 and TRBJ2-2; D is unclear. The germline V and J ends were trimmed by 0 bases and 1 base, with 6 bases remaining between them. Germline V gene data show CDR1 as MGHDK and CDR2 as SYGVNS. This CDR3 comprises 15 residues. The CDR3 here is CASSEYLQNTGELFF. CDR3 nucleotides: TGTGCCAGCAGTGAATATTTACAGAACACCGGGGAGCTGTTTTTT.

The genes are TRBV13 and TRBJ2-3; D possibly matches TRBD1 or TRBD2 (7 bases each). The germline V gene has CDR1 PRHDT and CDR2 FYEKMQ (reference sequence). V was cut by 5 bases and J by 2 bases, with 14 bases left in between. This CDR3 is 15 amino acids long. The CDR3 protein is CASSLGGTVTDTQYF. In DNA form, the CDR3 reads TGTGCCAGCAGCCTCGGGGGGACAGTCACAGATACGCAGTATTTT.

This clone was recorded a few times. The sample carries other DNA sequences with the same CDR3. The V and J genes are TRBV30 and TRBJ2-7; D is unclear. The CDR3 is 12 amino acids. Germline V lookup: CDR1 GTSNPN, CDR2 SVGIG (reference sequence). V was shortened by 0 bases and J by 4 bases, with 7 bases between the two germline ends. CDR3 DNA sequence: TGTGCCTGGAGTGTACTACCTTACGAGCAGTACTTC. Protein product: CAWSVLPYEQYF.

This clone came up once. This rearrangement joins TRBV5-1 to TRBJ2-3; 7 nucleotides agree with TRBD2. V lost 6 bases to trimming and J lost 3 bases; unmatched junction nucleotides: 7. The V gene's germline CDR1 is SGHRS and CDR2 YFSETQ. CDR3 size: 14 residues. CDR3 sequence: CASKSGMVTDTQYF. Here the CDR3 DNA reads TGCGCCAGCAAGAGCGGGATGGTGACAGATACGCAGTATTTT.

This clone was observed a handful of times. The chain joins TRBV19 to TRBJ2-3; D is uncertain. CDR1 and CDR2 (germline): LNHDA, SQIVND (reference sequence). The CDR3 totals 11 residues. The V end was cut by 3 bases, the J end by 13 bases, with 11 bases between. CDR3 nucleotides: TGTGCCAGTAGTATTGCGGAGAAGAAGTATTTT. Amino acid sequence: CASSIAEKKYF.